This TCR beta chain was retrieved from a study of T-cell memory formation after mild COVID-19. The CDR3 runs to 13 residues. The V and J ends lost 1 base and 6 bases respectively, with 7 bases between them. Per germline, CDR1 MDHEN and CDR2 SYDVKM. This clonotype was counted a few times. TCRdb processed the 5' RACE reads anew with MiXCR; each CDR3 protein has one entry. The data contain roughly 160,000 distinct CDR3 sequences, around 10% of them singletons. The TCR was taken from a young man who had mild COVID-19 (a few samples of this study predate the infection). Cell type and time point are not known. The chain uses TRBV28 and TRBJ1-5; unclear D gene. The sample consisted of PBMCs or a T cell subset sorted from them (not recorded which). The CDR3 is CASSLFLAQPQHF. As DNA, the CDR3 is TGTGCCAGCAGTTTATTCTTAGCTCAGCCCCAGCATTTT. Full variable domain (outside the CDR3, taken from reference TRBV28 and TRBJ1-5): DVKVTQSSRYLVKRTGEKVFLECVQDMDHENMFWYRQDPGLGLRLIYFSYDVKMKEKGDIPEGYSVSREKKERFSLILESASTNQTSMYLCASSLFLAQPQHFGDGTRLSIL.